The clone carrying this T cell receptor beta chain showed up many times. The record originates from a study of identical twins. The CDR3 extends over 12 amino acids. CDR1 and CDR2 (germline): SQVTM, ANQGSEA. V gave up 7 bases and J gave up 5 bases; unmatched junction bases: 2. MiXCR, run by TCRdb on the 5' RACE reads, gives a single entry per CDR3 protein. This table holds roughly 1.6 million distinct CDR3 sequences, roughly a third found once. This chain links TRBV29-1 with TRBJ1-4; TRBD1 matches at 9 bases. This clonotype originated in a newborn girl in good health. The sequenced sample was cord blood. The CDR3 protein is CSGGQGNEKLFF. CDR3 nucleotide sequence: TGCAGCGGTGGACAGGGGAATGAAAAACTGTTTTTT.